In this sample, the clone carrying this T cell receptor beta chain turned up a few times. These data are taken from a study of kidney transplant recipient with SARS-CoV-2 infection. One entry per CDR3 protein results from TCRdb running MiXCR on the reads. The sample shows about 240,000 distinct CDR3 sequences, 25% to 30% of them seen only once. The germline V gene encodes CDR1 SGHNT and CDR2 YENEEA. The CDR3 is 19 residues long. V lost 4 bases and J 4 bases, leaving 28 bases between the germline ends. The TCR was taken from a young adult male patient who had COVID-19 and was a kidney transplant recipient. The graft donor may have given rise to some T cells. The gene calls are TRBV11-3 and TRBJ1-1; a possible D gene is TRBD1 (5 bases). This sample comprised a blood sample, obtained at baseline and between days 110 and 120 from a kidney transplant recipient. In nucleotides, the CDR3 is TGTGCCAGCAGCTCACAGGCCGACACTATATACATCAAGGGCACTGAAGCTTTCTTT. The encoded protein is CASSSQADTIYIKGTEAFF.